Listed here are 22 T cell receptor beta chains from one sample, sequenced in a study of T cells in Graves' hyperthyroidism and ophthalmopathy. It was RNA transcripts that yielded the amplified TCR beta CDR3 regions. First-round RT-PCR with HTBI primers amplified the TCR CDR3 region. From the multiplex PCR reads, TCRdb called clonotypes with MiXCR, one entry per CDR3 protein. The repertoire holds about 770,000 distinct CDR3 sequences, with roughly a sixth as singletons. Sequenced: blood. These receptors all come from a woman in her forties or fifties with Graves' hyperthyroidism that later progressed to Graves' ophthalmopathy.

CDR3 DNA: TGTGCCAGCAGTTTATGGGGGGAAAGCACAGATACGCAGTATTTT. Translated: CASSLWGESTDTQYF. The chain employs TRBV28 and TRBJ2-3, with D perhaps being TRBD1 or TRBD2 (5 bases each). Germline CDR1 is MDHEN and CDR2 is SYDVKM. Trimming shortened V by 0 bases and J by 0 bases, and 7 bases separated the two germline ends. This CDR3 spans 15 amino acids.

The sample holds many counts of this clonotype. This sequence joins TRBV7-9 and TRBJ2-7, with 11 bases fitting TRBD2. The junction had 9 bases not matched to a gene; V was cut back by 5 bases and J by 3 bases. Germline V gene data show CDR1 as SEHNR and CDR2 as FQNEAQ (reference sequence). The CDR3 totals 16 residues. The CDR3 DNA is TGTGCCAGCAGCCTCAGACTAGCGGGGATAAACTACGAGCAGTACTTC. Protein sequence: CASSLRLAGINYEQYF.

Ten or more counts support this clonotype. The rearrangement uses TRBV5-8 and TRBJ1-1; tentative D call: TRBD1 (5 bases). Germline V CDR1 and CDR2: SGHTS, YDEGEE. This CDR3 has 16 amino acids. Trimming left V 1 base short and J 0 bases short, with 13 bases between. CDR3 nucleotide sequence: TGTGCCAGCAGCTTGTACCACGGGGGGGTGAACACTGAAGCTTTCTTT. It is translated as CASSLYHGGVNTEAFF.

This clonotype was seen only a few times. V usage is TRBV5-1 and J usage is TRBJ2-7, with D perhaps TRBD1 or TRBD2 (5 bases each). Trimming shortened V by 1 base and J by 1 base, and 12 bases separated the two germline ends. Germline values: CDR1 SGHRS, CDR2 YFSETQ. The CDR3 covers 15 residues. CDR3 bases: TGCGCCAGCAGCTTGATAACAGGAGGATCCTACGAGCAGTACTTC. This sequence encodes CASSLITGGSYEQYF.

This clonotype was seen more than once but under ten times. V usage is TRBV30 and J usage is TRBJ1-5; TRBD1 aligns across 7 bases. Trimming took 3 bases from V and 5 from J; bases not matched to a gene: 7. The length of the CDR3 is 14 residues. Germline V lookup: CDR1 GTSNPN, CDR2 SVGIG (reference sequence). CDR3 loop: CAWSSGTGDQPQHF. The CDR3, as DNA: TGTGCCTGGAGCTCGGGAACAGGGGATCAGCCCCAGCATTTT.

The rearrangement links TRBV7-3 to TRBJ2-3; 15 positions agree with TRBD2. V shed 1 base and J 2 bases; nucleotides not matched to a gene: 4. The length of the CDR3 is 18 residues. The germline gives CDR1 SGHTA, CDR2 FQGTGA. The CDR3 sequence: CASSLRGTSGGSTDTQYF. CDR3 bases: TGTGCCAGCAGCTTAAGGGGGACTAGCGGGGGGTCCACAGATACGCAGTATTTT.

The chain uses TRBV27 and TRBJ1-3; the D gene is possibly TRBD1 (5 bases). The ends were cut back, 5 bases at V and 4 bases at J, with 15 bases in the middle. Looked up from germline, CDR1 is MNHEY and CDR2 is SMNVEV (reference sequence). The CDR3 spans 15 residues. CDR3 residues: CASSPTGHRGNTIYF. In DNA form, the CDR3 reads TGTGCCAGCAGTCCGACGGGGCATCGGGGAAACACCATATATTTT.

This clonotype was detected a few times. The gene calls are TRBV30 and TRBJ2-4; 9 nucleotides line up with TRBD2. This CDR3 contains 15 residues. The junction had 9 bases not matched to a gene; V was cut back by 1 base and J by 8 bases. Per the germline V gene, CDR1 is GTSNPN and CDR2 is SVGIG (reference sequence). CDR3 bases: TGTGCCTGGAGTGCTGGACTAGCGAGCTTTGACATTCAGTACTTC. Protein product: CAWSAGLASFDIQYF.

The V call is TRBV7-9, the J call TRBJ1-1; TRBD1 matches at 10 bases. The CDR3 has 17 residues. J was trimmed by 0 bases and V by 5 bases; bases with no gene match: 9. Germline CDR1 and CDR2: SEHNR and FQNEAQ (reference sequence). The CDR3 DNA is TGTGCCAGCAGCGAATATCCGGGACAGGGGTTGAACACTGAAGCTTTCTTT. It encodes CASSEYPGQGLNTEAFF. The entire variable domain, with the rest obtained from reference TRBV7-9 and TRBJ1-1, is as follows: DTGVSQNPRHKITKRGQNVTFRCDPISEHNRLYWYRQTLGQGPEFLTYFQNEAQLEKSRLLSDRFSAERPKGSFSTLEIQRTEQGDSAMYLCASSEYPGQGLNTEAFFGQGTRLTVV.

In its sample, this clonotype was seen a few times. The rearrangement links TRBV29-1 to TRBJ1-2, with a tentative D call TRBD1 (6 bases). CDR1 is SQVTM and CDR2 is ANQGSEA in the germline V gene. The CDR3 runs to 13 residues. V dropped 3 bases and J dropped 7 bases, with 15 bases sitting between them. As DNA, the CDR3 is TGCAGCGTTGAGGGGGCAGGGAGTGGTGGCTACACCTTC. Its protein is CSVEGAGSGGYTF.

Only a few counts were recorded for this clonotype. The chain joins TRBV20-1 to TRBJ2-2; 7 positions agree with TRBD1. The junction had 9 bases not matched to a gene; V was cut back by 4 bases and J by 4 bases. The CDR3 totals 15 residues. Germline CDR1 is DFQATT and CDR2 is SNEGSKA (reference sequence). The CDR3 spells CSATDGTDPTGELFF. The DNA for the CDR3 is TGCAGTGCTACGGACGGGACAGACCCCACCGGGGAGCTGTTTTTT.

The chain has TRBV4-1 and TRBJ1-1; 7 bases are a match to TRBD1. CDR3 length: 14 residues. V was clipped by 6 bases and J by 4 bases; unmatched bases: 8. In germline, CDR1 is MGHRA, CDR2 YSYEKL. CDR3: CASSLGTAGTEAFF. The CDR3, as DNA: TGCGCCAGCAGTCTTGGGACAGCAGGCACTGAAGCTTTCTTT.

This clonotype appeared once. The rearrangement joins TRBV4-1 to TRBJ2-1, with 8 bases lining up with TRBD2. V trimming: 4 bases; J trimming: 12 bases; junction bases outside the gene matches: 11. CDR3 length: 14 residues. Germline V gene lookup returns CDR1 MGHRA and CDR2 YSYEKL. CDR3 DNA: TGCGCCAGCAGCCCGGAAGGTCTAGCGGGTCCGCAGTTCTTC. Translated: CASSPEGLAGPQFF.

This clonotype was seen a few times. This sequence joins TRBV19 and TRBJ1-5, with a weak D call TRBD1 (5 bases). In germline, CDR1 is LNHDA, CDR2 SQIVND (reference sequence). The V gene lost 1 base and the J gene lost 7 bases, with 11 bases spanning the gap. There are 14 residues in the CDR3. The CDR3 is CASSIVAGTQPQHF. Here the CDR3 DNA reads TGTGCCAGTAGTATAGTCGCCGGGACGCAGCCCCAGCATTTT.

The rearrangement uses TRBV20-1 and TRBJ1-5, with D uncertain. This CDR3 contains 16 residues. Deletions cut 0 bases from V and 4 bases from J, with 16 bases between. The germline V gene has CDR1 DFQATT and CDR2 SNEGSKA (reference sequence). CDR3 sequence: CSARDYYLGENQPQHF. The DNA for the CDR3 is TGCAGTGCTAGAGATTATTATTTAGGAGAAAATCAGCCCCAGCATTTT.

The chain couples TRBV5-6 to TRBJ2-1; D uncertain. Trimming stripped 0 bases from V and 9 bases from J, with 10 bases between. The CDR3 is made up of 13 amino acids. Germline V CDR1 and CDR2: SGHDT, YYEEEE. CDR3 sequence (DNA): TGTGCCAGCAGCTTGGACTATGAGTCTGAGCAGTTCTTC. Translated: CASSLDYESEQFF.

This clonotype turned up a few times. The V call is TRBV27, the J call TRBJ1-1; TRBD1 might be the D (5 bases). Per the germline V gene, CDR1 is MNHEY and CDR2 is SMNVEV (reference sequence). The CDR3 consists of 15 residues. V lost 6 bases and J 0 bases, leaving 14 bases between the germline ends. The CDR3 nucleotides are TGTGCCAGCAGATCCCGGGGACCTATGAACACTGAAGCTTTCTTT. Its protein product is CASRSRGPMNTEAFF.

This clonotype was recorded at least ten times. The chain uses TRBV30 and TRBJ1-5; D remains ambiguous. The length of the CDR3 is 13 residues. Germline V gene sequence: CDR1 GTSNPN, CDR2 SVGIG (reference sequence). The V and J ends lost 5 bases and 4 bases respectively, with 12 bases between them. The CDR3 is CAWDGPGNQPQHF. In DNA, the CDR3 is TGTGCCTGGGACGGCCCGGGGAATCAGCCCCAGCATTTT.

A word on this clonotype: The final CDR3 position lacks the conserved phenylalanine or tryptophan, pointing to a likely read error. This chain joins TRBV10-2 and TRBJ1-2, with 9 bases aligning to TRBD1. The V gene's germline CDR1 is WSHSY and CDR2 SAAADI. Losses at the gene ends were 8 bases for V and 4 bases for J; bases not matched to a gene: 5. The CDR3 totals 13 residues. CDR3: CASGTGGSYGYTL. Here the CDR3 DNA reads TGCGCCAGCGGCACAGGGGGCAGCTATGGCTACACCCTC.

J is TRBJ2-7 and V is TRBV28; the match to TRBD1 covers 12 bases. CDR1 is MDHEN and CDR2 is SYDVKM in the germline V gene. The CDR3 runs 19 residues. V gave up 5 bases and J gave up 3 bases; unmatched junction bases: 17. In DNA form, the CDR3 reads TGTGCCAGCAGTCTTTTAGGGACAGGGGGCAGCGAGGATTTCTACGAGCAGTACTTC. As protein: CASSLLGTGGSEDFYEQYF.

This clonotype has more than one count but fewer than ten. This chain connects TRBV6-2 or TRBV6-3 to TRBJ2-1, with 7 bases that match TRBD2. CDR3 size: 14 residues. From germline, CDR1 is MNHEY and CDR2 SVGEGT. V was pared by 2 bases and J by 4 bases, with 2 bases of the junction left unmatched. CDR3 DNA sequence: TGTGCCAGCAGTTACAGCGGGGATTACAATGAGCAGTTCTTC. Translating gives CASSYSGDYNEQFF.

This clonotype was seen more than once but under ten times. The chain is built from TRBV7-9 and TRBJ2-1; 10 bases align to TRBD2. Germline-derived CDR1 and CDR2 are SEHNR and FQNEAQ (reference sequence). V shed 5 bases and J 4 bases; nucleotides not matched to a gene: 8. The CDR3 covers 16 residues. The CDR3 region has the DNA TGTGCCAGCAGCCCAGGTTCGGGACTAGCGTACAATGAGCAGTTCTTC. It specifies CASSPGSGLAYNEQFF.